These 18 T cell receptor beta chains share one sample of origin, sequenced in a study of T cell changes during pregnancy in multiple sclerosis. Some clones are missing from TCRdb's copy, which holds only in-frame ones; the method was immunoSEQ multiplex PCR. The data contain tens of thousands of clones, around 93% of them singletons. The sample was CD8+ T cells from peripheral blood mononuclear cells, taken in the second trimester of pregnancy. Receptors were obtained from a female donor with multiple sclerosis, enrolled in a pregnancy study.

By sample fraction, this clone is medium-sized. V usage is TRBV6-1 and J usage is TRBJ2-7; D may be TRBD1 (7 bases). The CDR3 is 15 amino acids. The germline V gene has CDR1 MNHNS and CDR2 SASEGT. V was trimmed by 4 bases and J by 3 bases, leaving 16 bases between them. The CDR3 DNA is TGTGCCAGCAGTGTAACAGGGGAGGTATACTACGAGCAGTACTTC. Translated, it gives CASSVTGEVYYEQYF.

The V and J genes are TRBV15 and TRBJ2-7; TRBD2 is a possible D gene (5 bases). This CDR3 region has 13 residues. The germline V and J ends were trimmed by 5 bases and 4 bases, with 12 bases remaining between them. From germline, CDR1 is LNHNV and CDR2 YYDKDF (reference sequence). For the CDR3, the DNA is TGTGCCACCAGCCCCCGGACTGGATACGAGCAGTACTTC. Protein sequence: CATSPRTGYEQYF.

This chain links TRBV7-2 with TRBJ2-7; D is uncertain. Germline V gene sequence: CDR1 SGHTA, CDR2 FQGNSA. V was trimmed by 1 base and J by 3 bases, leaving 7 bases between them. This CDR3 has 13 amino acids. The CDR3 sequence is CASSLGPLYEQYF. CDR3 in DNA: TGTGCCAGCAGCTTAGGGCCTCTCTACGAGCAGTACTTC.

V usage is TRBV7-3 and J usage is TRBJ2-2; TRBD1 might be the D (5 bases). This CDR3 region has 15 residues. V lost 4 bases and J lost 1, with 10 bases in between. Looked up from germline, CDR1 is SGHTA and CDR2 is FQGTGA. CDR3 sequence reads: CASSSPDKNTGELFF. CDR3 bases: TGTGCCAGCAGCTCACCGGACAAGAACACCGGGGAGCTGTTTTTT. Together with reference TRBV7-3 and TRBJ2-2, the CDR3 gives the full variable domain: GAGVSQTPSNKVTEKGKYVELRCDPISGHTALYWYRQSLGQGPEFLIYFQGTGAADDSGLPNDRFFAVRPEGSVSTLKIQRTERGDSAVYLCASSSPDKNTGELFFGEGSRLTVL.

V is TRBV6-1 and J is TRBJ2-1, with D maybe TRBD1 (5 bases). The germline gives CDR1 MNHNS, CDR2 SASEGT. Trimming pared 0 bases from V and 6 bases from J, leaving 24 bases between. The CDR3 extends over 19 amino acids. For the CDR3, the DNA is TGTGCCAGCAGTGAAGCCCCAGGGCAGGGATACGTCCTAGGCAATGAGCAGTTCTTC. This sequence encodes CASSEAPGQGYVLGNEQFF.

The rearrangement uses TRBV18 and TRBJ1-4, with TRBD1 as a possible D gene (5 bases). The CDR3 is 15 amino acids. Trimming removed 3 bases from V and 0 bases from J, with 8 bases in between. Germline loops: CDR1 KGHSH, CDR2 LQKENI. The CDR3, as DNA: TGTGCCAGCTCACCCCAGGGTTCAACTAATGAAAAACTGTTTTTT. Amino acids: CASSPQGSTNEKLFF.

This chain links TRBV5-1 with TRBJ2-5; 11 bases agree with TRBD2. Germline CDR1 SGHRS, CDR2 YFSETQ. The V gene end was trimmed by 0 bases and the J gene end by 5 bases; junction bases not matched to a gene: 3. The CDR3 is 15 amino acids. CDR3 bases: TGCGCCAGCAGCTTGGTACTAGCGGGAGCTGAGACCCAGTACTTC. This gives the protein CASSLVLAGAETQYF.

This chain connects TRBV5-5 to TRBJ2-7, with D possibly being TRBD1 (6 bases). V lost 2 bases and J 5 bases, leaving 8 bases between the germline ends. The germline gives CDR1 SGHKS, CDR2 YYEKEE (reference sequence). The CDR3 has 12 residues. The DNA of the CDR3 is TGTGCCAGCAGCTTAACAGGGAACGAGCAGTACTTC. Residues: CASSLTGNEQYF. Together with reference TRBV5-5 and TRBJ2-7, the CDR3 gives the full variable domain: DAGVTQSPTHLIKTRGQQVTLRCSPISGHKSVSWYQQVLGQGPQFIFQYYEKEERGRGNFPDRFSARQFPNYSSELNVNALLLGDSALYLCASSLTGNEQYFGPGTRLTVT.

This sequence joins TRBV4-2 and TRBJ1-5, with 7 bases lining up with TRBD1. This CDR3 spans 16 amino acids. J was trimmed by 2 bases and V by 1 base; bases with no gene match: 5. Germline CDR1 and CDR2: LGHNA and YNFKEQ. CDR3 in DNA: TGTGCCAGCAGCCAAGTAAGGACAGGTGGCAATCAGCCCCAGCATTTT. Amino acids: CASSQVRTGGNQPQHF.

The chain employs TRBV11-3 and TRBJ2-2; 7 nucleotides agree with TRBD2. V lost 4 bases, J lost 4 bases, and 9 bases stayed unmatched. CDR3 size: 16 residues. The germline V gene encodes CDR1 SGHNT and CDR2 YENEEA. CDR3 residues: CASSSLGERGTGELFF. The DNA of the CDR3 is TGTGCCAGCAGCTCATTGGGGGAGCGGGGCACCGGGGAGCTGTTTTTT.

The chain links TRBV4-2 to TRBJ1-3; TRBD1 might be the D (6 bases). V was shortened by 0 bases and J by 2 bases, with 11 bases between the two germline ends. The CDR3 consists of 16 residues. Germline-derived CDR1 and CDR2 are LGHNA and YNFKEQ. The CDR3 sequence: CASSQDRQGTGNTIYF. In DNA form, the CDR3 reads TGTGCCAGCAGCCAAGATCGCCAGGGGACTGGAAACACCATATATTTT.

This clone occurred once. CDR3 sequence reads: CASREGGNQPQHF. The CDR3 coding sequence is TGTGCCAGCAGGGAAGGGGGCAATCAGCCCCAGCATTTT. This rearrangement joins TRBV7-8 to TRBJ1-5, with D tentatively TRBD1 (5 bases). The length of the CDR3 is 13 residues. Germline V gene data show CDR1 as SGHVS and CDR2 as FQNEAQ. V lost 6 bases, J lost 2 bases, and 8 bases lay in between.

The rearrangement links TRBV30 to TRBJ1-1; D not resolved. The germline CDR1 and CDR2 sequences are GTSNPN and SVGIG (reference sequence). The V gene lost 2 bases and the J gene lost 8 bases, with 18 bases spanning the gap. The CDR3 extends over 14 amino acids. CDR3 region: CAWSTHISGPEAFF. CDR3 DNA sequence: TGTGCCTGGAGTACTCACATATCAGGCCCAGAAGCTTTCTTT.

The rearrangement uses TRBV5-4 and TRBJ1-2, with D unclear. Trimming removed 0 bases at V and 4 bases at J, with 13 bases between. CDR1 and CDR2 from the germline V gene are SGHNT and YYREEE (reference sequence). The CDR3 runs to 15 residues. CDR3: CASSLAGPGSYGYTF. The DNA of the CDR3 is TGTGCCAGCAGCTTGGCCGGGCCCGGGAGCTATGGCTACACCTTC.

This clone occurred many times. The rearrangement joins TRBV4-3 to TRBJ1-6; D gene ambiguous. The CDR3 runs to 14 residues. Germline V gene lookup returns CDR1 LGHNA and CDR2 YSLEER. The V gene lost 0 bases and the J gene lost 8 bases, with 8 bases spanning the gap. The chain's CDR3 is CASSQDREYSPLHF. The CDR3 region has the DNA TGCGCCAGCAGCCAAGATAGGGAGTATTCACCCCTCCACTTT.

This chain links TRBV28 with TRBJ2-5; TRBD1 agrees at 10 bases. This CDR3 is 16 amino acids long. Germline V gene sequence: CDR1 MDHEN, CDR2 SYDVKM. Losses at the gene ends were 6 bases for V and 1 base for J; bases not matched to a gene: 8. The CDR3 DNA follows: TGTGCCAGCAGCCCACCGGGACAGGGGTTCCAAGAGACCCAGTACTTC. Translation gives CASSPPGQGFQETQYF. The full variable domain, its missing parts supplied by reference TRBV28 and TRBJ2-5, is DVKVTQSSRYLVKRTGEKVFLECVQDMDHENMFWYRQDPGLGLRLIYFSYDVKMKEKGDIPEGYSVSREKKERFSLILESASTNQTSMYLCASSPPGQGFQETQYFGPGTRLLVL.

This clone was counted once. The rearrangement uses TRBV4-3 and TRBJ2-7, with 7 bases fitting TRBD1. The CDR3 has 15 amino acids. Trimming cost V 2 bases and J 3 bases; bases outside gene matches: 7. In germline, CDR1 is LGHNA, CDR2 YSLEER. CDR3 DNA sequence: TGCGCCAGCAGCCAATCCGGGACAGCCTACTACGAGCAGTACTTC. Protein: CASSQSGTAYYEQYF.

The chain carries TRBV7-8 and TRBJ2-1, with D perhaps matching TRBD2 (5 bases). The V end was cut by 2 bases, the J end by 5 bases, with 22 bases between. CDR3 length equals 18 residues. Germline V lookup: CDR1 SGHVS, CDR2 FQNEAQ. The CDR3 sequence: CASSLPSRSTTQDNEQFF. CDR3 nucleotides: TGTGCCAGCAGCTTACCTTCCAGGTCGACTACGCAAGACAATGAGCAGTTCTTC.